This entry describes one T cell receptor (beta chain). Its antigen remains unidentified. This entry is derived from a study of T cell responses to AZD1222 COVID-19 vaccine. About the study: Second doses that came at about 4 or about 12 weeks were put together. Findings and limits, study-wide: Baseline seropositivity characterized only six AZD1222 recipients. Females outnumbered males among donors, who were mostly white British; clonal diversity was possibly underestimated.

Sequenced by immunoSEQ multiplex PCR; TCRdb stores in-frame clones only, minus some. Here the sample spans about 29,000 clones, 93% being singletons. The CDR3 loop spans 15 amino acids. The V and J ends lost 0 bases and 5 bases, in that order; junction bases with no gene match: 4. The germline CDR1 and CDR2 sequences are SGHRS and YFSETQ. The sequence came from an adult in good health. The chain is built from TRBV5-1 and TRBJ2-1; TRBD2 aligns across 8 bases. Sequences were derived from peripheral blood, sampled on day 0 of AZD1222 vaccination. CDR3 in DNA: TGCGCCAGCAGCTTGGGGACTAGCCTGAACAATGAGCAGTTCTTC. Protein product: CASSLGTSLNNEQFF.